A selection of T cell receptor beta chains follows, all from one sample in a study of T cell responses to AZD1222 COVID-19 vaccine. Method: immunoSEQ multiplex PCR; TCRdb's copy keeps in-frame clones and lacks some. The data contain around 130,000 clones, 85% to 95% of them singletons. The source was peripheral blood, collected on day 0 of AZD1222 vaccination. The receptor set was obtained from an adult in good health. The CDR3 runs from the conserved cysteine through the conserved F or W. A D gene is named only where the DNA matches it firmly. Rows give clone size only sometimes, using once, few, many, or a class for an expanded clone.

d_call clone_size j_call v_call cdr3_aa cdr3_nt
TRBD1 . TRBJ1-1 TRBV6-2/TRBV6-3 CASSYSGTGEAFF TGTGCCAGCAGTTACTCGGGGACAGGAGAAGCTTTCTTT
. . TRBJ1-6 TRBV7-3 CASSLQGYNSPLHF TGTGCCAGCAGCTTACAGGGGTATAATTCACCCCTCCACTTT
TRBD2 . TRBJ2-1 TRBV5-1 CASSLMTSGDRNEQFF TGCGCCAGCAGCCTAATGACTAGCGGGGACCGTAATGAGCAGTTCTTC
TRBD1 once TRBJ1-5 TRBV25-1 CASSDPGGGQPQHF TGTGCCAGCAGTGACCCAGGGGGGGGTCAGCCCCAGCATTTT
. . TRBJ2-1 TRBV3-1/TRBV3-2 CASSLQRSHEQFF TGTGCCAGCAGCCTTCAGAGAAGCCATGAGCAGTTCTTC
TRBD1 . TRBJ1-1 TRBV7-2 CASSLSGGNTEAFF TGTGCCAGCAGCTTATCAGGGGGAAACACTGAAGCTTTCTTT
. many TRBJ1-2 TRBV9 CASSPGQSYGYTF TGTGCCAGCAGCCCCGGACAGTCGTATGGCTACACCTTC
TRBD1 . TRBJ1-2 TRBV7-6 CASSPYPRGLVYGYTF TGTGCCAGCAGCCCTTACCCCAGGGGGCTGGTCTATGGCTACACCTTC
. . TRBJ1-2 TRBV9 CASSVDQTSSYGYTF TGTGCCAGCAGCGTAGATCAGACCTCAAGCTATGGCTACACCTTC
TRBD2 few TRBJ2-2 TRBV18 CASSQRGGTNTGELFF TGTGCCAGCTCACAACGGGGGGGCACGAACACCGGGGAGCTGTTTTTT
. . TRBJ1-3 TRBV6-6 CASSYSVGFSGNTIYF TGTGCCAGCAGTTACTCAGTCGGATTCTCTGGAAACACCATATATTTT
. . TRBJ1-1 TRBV14 CASSRLTGTPEAFF TGTGCCAGCAGCCGACTAACAGGGACTCCTGAAGCTTTCTTT
. . TRBJ1-3 TRBV5-1 CASSLGTSGNTIYF TGCGCCAGCAGCTTGGGCACCTCTGGAAACACCATATATTTT
TRBD2 . TRBJ2-3 TRBV7-2 CASSLEGPTGTSGDTQYF TGTGCCAGCAGCTTAGAGGGTCCTACGGGGACTAGCGGAGATACGCAGTATTTT
. . TRBJ1-2 TRBV6-6 CASSYSFDRSYGYTF TGTGCCAGCAGTTACTCTTTCGACAGGAGTTATGGCTACACCTTC